The next 30 T cell receptor beta chains were all read from a single sample in a study of blood T cells in healthy people across ages. Sample-barcoded 5' priming and a J-beta primer mix drove a second PCR of roughly 6 to 12 cycles. TCRdb re-called the 5' RACE reads through MiXCR, storing one row per CDR3 protein. Of about 1.8 million distinct CDR3 sequences listed, about 49% are singletons. Sequencing used blood. All receptors come from a woman in her thirties or forties in good health.

The chain is built from TRBV4-3 and TRBJ1-2; 7 bases align to TRBD1. Looked up from germline, CDR1 is LGHNA and CDR2 is YSLEER. Losses at the gene ends were 0 bases for V and 0 bases for J; bases not matched to a gene: 10. This CDR3 has 18 residues. The CDR3 here is CASSQEIGQVASNYGYTF. As DNA, the CDR3 is TGCGCCAGCAGCCAAGAAATCGGACAGGTCGCCTCTAACTATGGCTACACCTTC.

There are a few counts of this clonotype. The chain has TRBV7-9 and TRBJ2-1; 7 nucleotides align to TRBD1. J lost 5 bases, V lost 0 bases, and 4 bases had no gene match. Per the germline V gene, CDR1 is SEHNR and CDR2 is FQNEAQ (reference sequence). The CDR3 runs to 15 residues. The CDR3 DNA follows: TGTGCCAGCAGCTTAGCCCCCGGGACAGACAATGAGCAGTTCTTC. Its protein product is CASSLAPGTDNEQFF.

As for this clonotype: A junction boundary mismatches the germline segment, possibly from a read error. The chain carries TRBV12-3 or TRBV12-4 and TRBJ2-3, with D possibly TRBD2 on 6 matching bases. CDR3 length: 15 amino acids. The chain's CDR3 is CANSLFGGLSDTQYF. As DNA, the CDR3 is TGTGCCAACAGTTTATTCGGGGGTCTGTCAGATACGCAGTATTTT.

This chain joins TRBV28 and TRBJ2-7; a possible D gene is TRBD1 (6 bases). Germline CDR1 and CDR2: MDHEN and SYDVKM. Trimming took 5 bases from V and 3 from J, leaving 17 bases between them. The CDR3 extends over 15 amino acids. Here the CDR3 reads CASSRGGEGDYEQYF. CDR3 DNA sequence: TGTGCCAGCAGTCGTGGGGGTGAGGGGGACTACGAGCAGTACTTC.

J is TRBJ2-3 and V is TRBV20-1; D might be TRBD2 (6 bases). Trimming pared 6 bases from V and 3 bases from J, leaving 16 bases between. CDR3 length equals 14 residues. Germline CDR1 reads DFQATT; CDR2 reads SNEGSKA (reference sequence). The CDR3 sequence: CSAPTGVWTDTQYF. The CDR3 coding sequence is TGCAGTGCGCCGACGGGGGTTTGGACAGATACGCAGTATTTT.

This clonotype has more than one count but fewer than ten. The chain couples TRBV18 to TRBJ1-2, with D tentatively TRBD1 (5 bases). This CDR3 spans 18 amino acids. Looked up from germline, CDR1 is KGHSH and CDR2 is LQKENI. Between the trimmed V and J ends, which lost 1 base and 0 bases, there was a span of 18 bases. The CDR3 DNA sequence: TGTGCCAGCTCACCACTGGTCAGAACAGGAGCTTCTAACTATGGCTACACCTTC. Protein product: CASSPLVRTGASNYGYTF.

V is TRBV24-1 and J is TRBJ2-5; D not certain. Trimming cost V 3 bases and J 5 bases, with 15 bases left between them. This CDR3 is built from 15 residues. Germline V CDR1 and CDR2: KGHDR, SFDVKD. The CDR3 nucleotides are TGTGCCACCAGTGATGTAGTAAGTGGCACCGAGACCCAGTACTTC. Amino acid sequence: CATSDVVSGTETQYF.

The genes are TRBV7-2 and TRBJ2-1; D gene uncertain. This CDR3 comprises 14 residues. Per the germline V gene, CDR1 is SGHTA and CDR2 is FQGNSA. V was clipped by 9 bases and J by 4 bases, with 16 bases between them. CDR3 sequence reads: CASIDGGLYNEQFF. For the CDR3, the DNA is TGTGCCAGTATTGACGGCGGCCTTTACAATGAGCAGTTCTTC.

This clonotype was recorded a few times. The V gene is TRBV7-2, the J gene TRBJ1-2, with TRBD1 matching over 7 bases. Germline CDR1 reads SGHTA; CDR2 reads FQGNSA. V was clipped by 5 bases and J by 1 base; unmatched bases: 7. CDR3 length equals 15 residues. The DNA for the CDR3 is TGTGCCAGCAGCGAGACTCACAGGGGTAACTATGGCTACACCTTC. Protein sequence: CASSETHRGNYGYTF.

This clonotype was seen a few times. The V call is TRBV7-2, the J call TRBJ2-1, with a possible D match to TRBD2 (6 bases). In germline, CDR1 is SGHTA, CDR2 FQGNSA. This CDR3 has 14 amino acids. V lost 3 bases and J lost 9, with 15 bases in between. DNA for the CDR3: TGTGCCAGCAGCTTCACCGGGGGTTTGGGTGAGCAGTTCTTC. This translates into CASSFTGGLGEQFF.

The chain couples TRBV10-3 to TRBJ1-5; no firm D call. Looked up from germline, CDR1 is ENHRY and CDR2 is SYGVKD. This CDR3 is built from 13 residues. V dropped 6 bases and J dropped 4 bases, with 10 bases sitting between them. The CDR3 bases are TGTGCCATCAGGGACGGTCAAAATCAGCCCCAGCATTTT. Amino acid sequence: CAIRDGQNQPQHF.

J is TRBJ2-7 and V is TRBV29-1, with D perhaps assigned TRBD1 or TRBD2 (5 bases each). V gave up 3 bases and J gave up 12 bases, with 21 bases separating them. CDR1 and CDR2 from the germline V gene are SQVTM and ANQGSEA. The CDR3 covers 13 residues. The CDR3 bases are TGCAGCGTTGAGGGGAACCAAGGGGAAGGGAGGTACTTC. Translating it yields CSVEGNQGEGRYF.

The chain uses TRBV6-6 and TRBJ1-1; the D is unclear. The CDR3 loop spans 12 amino acids. With 7 bases removed from V and 7 bases from J, the gap between germline ends came to 13 bases. Germline V gives CDR1 MNHNY, CDR2 SVGAGI (reference sequence). The CDR3: CASTNGRIEAFF. DNA of the CDR3: TGTGCCAGCACCAACGGGCGGATTGAAGCTTTCTTT.

V and J are TRBV20-1 and TRBJ1-6; D possibly corresponds to TRBD1 (5 bases). The CDR3 totals 16 residues. The V gene's germline CDR1 is DFQATT and CDR2 SNEGSKA (reference sequence). V lost 0 bases, J lost 7 bases, and 16 bases lay in between. The CDR3 is CSARDTGGPRNSPLHF. CDR3 in DNA: TGCAGTGCTAGAGATACCGGGGGTCCTAGGAATTCACCCCTCCACTTT.

Details on this clonotype: A read error may account for a junction end that differs from germline. This chain connects TRBV6-1 to TRBJ2-7; 8 bases map to TRBD2. The CDR3 is 15 amino acids. Germline lookup yields CDR1 MNHNS and CDR2 SASEGT. Written as DNA, the CDR3 is TGTGCCGGCAGTGATCGGAGCGGGGGTTCCTACGAGCAGTACTTC. As protein: CAGSDRSGGSYEQYF.

V usage is TRBV6-5 and J usage is TRBJ2-5; 8 bases agree with TRBD2. The J call may be faulty, since TRBJ2-7 better matches the DNA end. The CDR3 spans 15 residues. CDR1 is MNHEY, CDR2 SVGAGI, per germline. CDR3 amino acids: CASSYIGGGLNEQYF. The CDR3 nucleotides read TGTGCCAGCAGTTACATTGGCGGGGGGTTAAACGAGCAGTACTTC.

This clonotype was seen only a few times. This chain joins TRBV7-3 and TRBJ2-1; D is perhaps TRBD1 (5 bases). The CDR3 covers 17 residues. From germline, CDR1 is SGHTA and CDR2 FQGTGA. V lost 1 base and J lost 4, with 17 bases in between. The CDR3 is CASSLRGGAESYNEQFF. The DNA for the CDR3 is TGTGCCAGCAGCTTAAGGGGCGGAGCCGAATCTTACAATGAGCAGTTCTTC. The complete variable domain, with remaining parts taken from reference TRBV7-3 and TRBJ2-1, reads GAGVSQTPSNKVTEKGKYVELRCDPISGHTALYWYRQSLGQGPEFLIYFQGTGAADDSGLPNDRFFAVRPEGSVSTLKIQRTERGDSAVYLCASSLRGGAESYNEQFFGPGTRLTVL.

The V call is TRBV5-6, the J call TRBJ2-1; perhaps D is TRBD1 or TRBD2 (5 bases each). V lost 2 bases and J lost 6, with 18 bases in between. Germline-derived CDR1 and CDR2 are SGHDT and YYEEEE. The CDR3 runs 16 residues. DNA of the CDR3: TGTGCCAGCAGCTTTCTCGATGGGGGAAGAGTCAATGAGCAGTTCTTC. Its translation: CASSFLDGGRVNEQFF.

This clonotype was picked up one time. This may be a read error: a much more frequent sequence differs by one nucleotide. The gene calls are TRBV28 and TRBJ2-7; the D call may be TRBD1 or TRBD2 (5 bases each). The CDR3 is 13 amino acids. The germline CDR1 and CDR2 sequences are MDHEN and SYDVKM. The CDR3 loop is CASGGEDSYVQYF. DNA for the CDR3: TGTGCCAGCGGGGGAGAGGATTCCTACGTGCAGTACTTC.

This clonotype appeared a few times. The CDR3 reads CSVLRGDGYTF. In DNA form, the CDR3 reads TGCAGCGTCCTTAGGGGTGACGGCTACACCTTC. The chain combines TRBV29-1 with TRBJ1-2; possibly TRBD1 for D (5 bases). V lost 6 bases and J 8 bases, leaving 13 bases between the germline ends. Germline assignment: CDR1 SQVTM and CDR2 ANQGSEA. CDR3 length: 11 residues.

This rearrangement joins TRBV28 to TRBJ2-4; 16 bases are shared with TRBD2. The J call may be in error: the DNA end matches TRBJ2-7 better. The CDR3 consists of 19 residues. CDR1 and CDR2 from the germline V gene are MDHEN and SYDVKM. The chain's CDR3 is CASSSRGLAGGPSLYEQYF. DNA for the CDR3: TGTGCCAGCAGTTCCCGGGGACTAGCGGGGGGGCCCTCCCTATACGAGCAGTACTTC.

In DNA form, the CDR3 reads TGTGCCAGCGGGCAAACTAGCGGGGGGGCAGCAGATACGCAGTATTTT. This codes for CASGQTSGGAADTQYF. The rearrangement links TRBV7-6 to TRBJ2-3, with 13 bases fitting TRBD2. CDR1 SGHVS and CDR2 FNYEAQ come from the germline V gene. V gave up 8 bases and J gave up 4 bases; unmatched junction bases: 9. This CDR3 spans 16 amino acids. The whole variable domain, remainder taken from reference TRBV7-6 and TRBJ2-3, is GAGVSQSPRYKVTKRGQDVALRCDPISGHVSLYWYRQALGQGPEFLTYFNYEAQQDKSGLPNDRFSAERPEGSISTLTIQRTEQRDSAMYRCASGQTSGGAADTQYFGPGTRLTVL.

The chain carries TRBV20-1 and TRBJ2-6, with D possibly TRBD1 on 6 matching bases. The length of the CDR3 is 14 residues. With 4 bases removed from V and 5 bases from J, the gap between germline ends came to 12 bases. Germline CDR1 and CDR2: DFQATT and SNEGSKA (reference sequence). The CDR3 loop is CSATQGARANVLTF. The CDR3 DNA reads TGCAGTGCTACACAGGGAGCCCGGGCCAACGTCCTGACTTTC.

DNA for the CDR3: TGTGCCATCAGGGAGGACGGACTTTCCTACGAGCAGTACTTC. It translates to CAIREDGLSYEQYF. V is TRBV10-3 and J is TRBJ2-7, with D perhaps matching TRBD2 (5 bases). The V gene's germline CDR1 is ENHRY and CDR2 SYGVKD. The CDR3 covers 14 residues. V gave up 6 bases and J gave up 1 base, with 13 bases separating them.

The chain employs TRBV7-9 and TRBJ1-2; D is possibly TRBD1 (5 bases). Between the trimmed V and J ends, which lost 5 bases and 5 bases, there was a span of 18 bases. This CDR3 is built from 15 residues. CDR1 and CDR2 from the germline V gene are SEHNR and FQNEAQ (reference sequence). CDR3 DNA: TGTGCCAGCAGCGAAGAGACAGCAGGGAAATATGGCTACACCTTC. Translated, it gives CASSEETAGKYGYTF.

This clonotype was seen a handful of times. The chain uses TRBV7-6 and TRBJ2-7; D gene uncertain. The tail of the sequence fits TRBJ2-5 better, so the J call may be wrong. This CDR3 has 15 amino acids. Germline V gene sequence: CDR1 SGHVS, CDR2 FNYEAQ. The CDR3 region has the DNA TGTGCCAGCAGCTCCCGACCCCAATCAAGGGAGACCCAGTACTTC. Translation: CASSSRPQSRETQYF.

The chain has TRBV7-2 and TRBJ2-4, with 10 bases identical to TRBD1. This CDR3 has 17 residues. In germline, CDR1 is SGHTA, CDR2 FQGNSA. J was trimmed by 9 bases and V by 1 base; bases with no gene match: 12. As DNA, the CDR3 is TGTGCCAGCAGCTTAGGGTCAAGGACAGGGGGTGTGAGCATTCAGTACTTC. Its protein is CASSLGSRTGGVSIQYF.

The chain uses TRBV6-2 or TRBV6-3 and TRBJ2-5, with TRBD2 matching over 7 bases. Germline loops: CDR1 MNHEY, CDR2 SVGEGT. V gave up 5 bases and J gave up 0 bases; unmatched junction bases: 9. This CDR3 has 16 residues. CDR3 DNA sequence: TGTGCCAGCAGTATCGGACTAGTGGCCTACCAAGAGACCCAGTACTTC. Protein sequence: CASSIGLVAYQETQYF.

This sequence joins TRBV6-5 and TRBJ2-1, with TRBD2 matching over 8 bases. The V segment lost 7 bases and the J segment 6 bases; nucleotides outside the gene matches: 5. The CDR3 is 13 residues long. In germline, CDR1 is MNHEY, CDR2 SVGAGI. CDR3: CASTTGGGNEQFF. The CDR3 DNA is TGTGCCAGCACTACCGGGGGGGGCAATGAGCAGTTCTTC.

The rearrangement joins TRBV6-2 or TRBV6-3 to TRBJ2-1; no clear D. Looked up from germline, CDR1 is MNHEY and CDR2 is SVGEGT. Between the trimmed V and J ends, which lost 4 bases and 3 bases, there was a span of 19 bases. This CDR3 is 17 amino acids long. The CDR3, as DNA: TGTGCCAGCAGTTCCCATTTGACCTCTACCGACTACAATGAGCAGTTCTTC. Its protein product is CASSSHLTSTDYNEQFF.